What follows describes a single T cell receptor (beta chain). As yet, its antigen is unknown. The data derive from a study of cytomegalovirus exposure and HLA in healthy donors. Study-level points and caveats: A later analysis found common viral pathogens apparently linked to several of the most significant clusters. The authors later linked a missense DCLRE1C variant to TCR beta V- and J-gene trimming. Versus the approximately 700-donor mean, an Asian-associated ancestry cluster reportedly showed fewer N-insertions in a later analysis. Researchers catalogued roughly 170 TCR beta chains as cytomegalovirus-associated.

The PCR was carried out with 60 Vbeta primers and 13 Jbeta primers. Some clones are missing from TCRdb's copy, which holds only in-frame ones; the method was immunoSEQ multiplex PCR. The sample shows 85,000 to 110,000 clones, and around 3.2% sits with its ten largest clones. The CDR3 is 14 residues long. Germline values: CDR1 MNHEY, CDR2 SMNVEV (reference sequence). The germline V and J ends were trimmed by 6 bases and 8 bases, with 14 bases remaining between them. J is TRBJ1-6 and V is TRBV27; D is unclear. The specimen sequenced was PBMCs. This receptor was identified in a man aged 35-49 years in good health and CMV-seronegative. This chain's CDR3 is CASRGREIDSPLHF. CDR3 in DNA: TGTGCCAGCAGGGGGAGGGAGATTGATTCACCCCTCCACTTT.